These T cell receptor beta chains were read from a single sample in a study of cytomegalovirus exposure and HLA in healthy donors. The protocol was immunoSEQ multiplex PCR, while the TCRdb copy is restricted to in-frame clones and leaves out a portion. The sample has around 110,000 clones; 79% are singletons. Input material: PBMCs. All receptors derive from a man aged 30 to 39 in good health and CMV-seropositive. Each CDR3 is given with its conserved first and last residue. A D gene is named only where the DNA matches it firmly. Size is stated for part of the rows, as once, few or many counts, or as a class when the clone is expanded.

v_call: TRBV6-4
clone_size: NA
j_call: TRBJ1-2
d_call: NA
cdr3_aa: CASSDRLGMGYTF
cdr3_nt: TGTGCCAGCAGTGACCGCTTGGGCATGGGCTACACCTTC

v_call: TRBV7-9
clone_size: NA
j_call: TRBJ1-1
d_call: NA
cdr3_aa: CASSEGGIRAFF
cdr3_nt: TGTGCCAGCAGCGAGGGAGGCATACGAGCTTTCTTT

v_call: TRBV27
clone_size: NA
j_call: TRBJ1-1
d_call: NA
cdr3_aa: CASSPPREAFF
cdr3_nt: TGTGCCAGCAGTCCACCCAGGGAAGCTTTCTTT

v_call: TRBV7-2
clone_size: NA
j_call: TRBJ1-3
d_call: NA
cdr3_aa: CASSLSGTPGNTIYF
cdr3_nt: TGTGCCAGCAGCTTAAGCGGGACACCCGGAAACACCATATATTTT

v_call: TRBV7-9
clone_size: NA
j_call: TRBJ2-6
d_call: NA
cdr3_aa: CASSPPGDSGANVLTF
cdr3_nt: TGTGCCAGCAGCCCACCAGGGGACTCTGGGGCCAACGTCCTGACTTTC

v_call: TRBV5-4
clone_size: NA
j_call: TRBJ1-1
d_call: NA
cdr3_aa: CASSLRGVGEAFF
cdr3_nt: TGTGCCAGCAGCTTGCGGGGAGTGGGTGAAGCTTTCTTT

v_call: TRBV27
clone_size: NA
j_call: TRBJ2-1
d_call: TRBD1
cdr3_aa: CASSSRDSGSYNEQFF
cdr3_nt: TGTGCCAGCAGCAGCCGGGACAGCGGCTCCTACAATGAGCAGTTCTTC

v_call: TRBV18
clone_size: NA
j_call: TRBJ1-2
d_call: TRBD1
cdr3_aa: CASSEQGWDGYTF
cdr3_nt: TGTGCCAGTTCCGAACAGGGGTGGGATGGCTACACCTTC

v_call: TRBV5-8
clone_size: few
j_call: TRBJ2-3
d_call: NA
cdr3_aa: CASPSREPSPDTQYF
cdr3_nt: TGTGCCAGTCCTTCACGGGAGCCCTCCCCAGATACGCAGTATTTT

v_call: TRBV19
clone_size: few
j_call: TRBJ2-2
d_call: TRBD2
cdr3_aa: CAVQIGGGGELFF
cdr3_nt: TGTGCCGTCCAAATTGGGGGGGGCGGGGAGCTGTTTTTT

v_call: TRBV7-2
clone_size: NA
j_call: TRBJ2-1
d_call: NA
cdr3_aa: CASSSTRHNEQFF
cdr3_nt: TGTGCCAGCAGCTCGACTAGGCACAATGAGCAGTTCTTC

v_call: TRBV30
clone_size: NA
j_call: TRBJ2-1
d_call: NA
cdr3_aa: CAWSLGVGVGEQFF
cdr3_nt: TGTGCCTGGAGTTTAGGGGTCGGCGTAGGGGAGCAGTTCTTC

v_call: TRBV19
clone_size: NA
j_call: TRBJ2-7
d_call: NA
cdr3_aa: CASTNRDIGPYEQYF
cdr3_nt: TGTGCCAGTACTAACCGGGACATCGGCCCCTACGAGCAGTACTTC

v_call: TRBV7-3
clone_size: once
j_call: TRBJ2-7
d_call: NA
cdr3_aa: CASSNSVRHEQYF
cdr3_nt: TGTGCCAGCAGCAACTCGGTCCGCCACGAGCAGTACTTC

v_call: TRBV2
clone_size: few
j_call: TRBJ2-1
d_call: NA
cdr3_aa: CASGRDRVGLAPRFF
cdr3_nt: TGTGCCAGCGGTCGGGACAGGGTTGGACTAGCCCCTCGGTTCTTC

v_call: TRBV5-1
clone_size: few
j_call: TRBJ2-1
d_call: TRBD1
cdr3_aa: CASSSSGTGYYNEQFF
cdr3_nt: TGCGCCAGCAGCTCCTCCGGGACAGGGTACTACAATGAGCAGTTCTTC

v_call: TRBV6-5
clone_size: NA
j_call: TRBJ2-1
d_call: NA
cdr3_aa: CASSYAEVSYNEQFF
cdr3_nt: TGTGCCAGCAGTTACGCGGAGGTCTCCTACAATGAGCAGTTCTTC

v_call: TRBV2
clone_size: NA
j_call: TRBJ2-7
d_call: NA
cdr3_aa: CASSYQGNEQYF
cdr3_nt: TGTGCCAGCAGTTACCAGGGGAACGAGCAGTACTTC

v_call: TRBV27
clone_size: once
j_call: TRBJ2-7
d_call: NA
cdr3_aa: CASSLSDRTTYEQYF
cdr3_nt: TGTGCCAGCAGTTTATCCGACAGGACGACCTACGAGCAGTACTTC

v_call: TRBV27
clone_size: NA
j_call: TRBJ1-1
d_call: NA
cdr3_aa: CASRSARGRNTEAFF
cdr3_nt: TGTGCCAGCAGATCAGCCCGGGGTCGGAACACTGAAGCTTTCTTT

v_call: TRBV5-6
clone_size: NA
j_call: TRBJ2-7
d_call: TRBD2
cdr3_aa: CASSLNGGRGYEQYF
cdr3_nt: TGTGCCAGCAGCTTGAATGGCGGGAGAGGGTACGAGCAGTACTTC

v_call: TRBV6-6
clone_size: NA
j_call: TRBJ2-7
d_call: TRBD1
cdr3_aa: CASLRDSSYEQYF
cdr3_nt: TGTGCCAGCCTTAGGGACAGCTCCTACGAGCAGTACTTC

v_call: TRBV7-3
clone_size: few
j_call: TRBJ2-5
d_call: NA
cdr3_aa: CASSYSGRETQYF
cdr3_nt: TGTGCCAGCAGCTATTCGGGGAGGGAGACCCAGTACTTC

v_call: TRBV19
clone_size: NA
j_call: TRBJ2-1
d_call: NA
cdr3_aa: CASSVRGYEQFF
cdr3_nt: TGTGCCAGTAGTGTCAGGGGCTATGAGCAGTTCTTC